Following are 21 T cell receptor beta chains from one sample sequenced in a study of shared clonotypes between healthy human individuals. Naive CD8 populations comprised CD45RO-negative cells positively selected for CCR7, excluding terminally differentiated effector memory CD45RA+ cells. The repertoire was sequenced with immunoSEQ multiplex PCR; TCRdb's copy has only in-frame clones and lacks some. The data contain 2 million to 2.5 million clones, just over 90% of them singletons. Sequences were obtained from naive CD8+ T cells from PBMCs. The receptors shown here come from a man aged 18 to 29 in good health. Some clones in this sample may be carry-over from other donors' samples.

This chain links TRBV6-5 with TRBJ2-7, with 10 bases aligning to TRBD2. The CDR3 is 14 residues long. Germline V gene data show CDR1 as MNHEY and CDR2 as SVGAGI. V shed 10 bases and J 5 bases; nucleotides not matched to a gene: 11. CDR3 sequence: CATSASGSQNEQYF. In nucleotides, the CDR3 is TGTGCCACCTCGGCTAGCGGGAGCCAAAACGAGCAGTACTTC.

The V and J genes are TRBV14 and TRBJ1-4, with 10 bases fitting TRBD1. The CDR3 is 15 amino acids. Trimming cost V 5 bases and J 5 bases; bases outside gene matches: 5. The V gene's germline CDR1 is SGHDN and CDR2 FVKESK. The CDR3: CASSDPGQGNEKLFF. Written as DNA, the CDR3 is TGTGCCAGCAGCGACCCGGGACAGGGGAATGAAAAACTGTTTTTT.

The J gene is TRBJ2-5, the V gene TRBV7-9, with 9 positions matching TRBD1. With 8 bases clipped from V and 1 base from J, the junction kept 5 bases outside the gene matches. The length of the CDR3 is 14 residues. Germline V lookup: CDR1 SEHNR, CDR2 FQNEAQ (reference sequence). The CDR3 sequence is CASATGGFQETQYF. In DNA, the CDR3 is TGTGCCAGCGCGACAGGGGGTTTCCAAGAGACCCAGTACTTC.

On this clone: Within the sample, other DNA sequences also encode this same CDR3. CDR3 in amino acids: CASSSTGTGTYEQYF. The CDR3, as DNA: TGTGCCAGCAGCTCAACCGGGACAGGGACCTACGAGCAGTACTTC. The genes are TRBV7-9 and TRBJ2-7, with 9 bases aligning to TRBD1. Trimming at V came to 4 bases and at J to 2 bases, leaving 6 bases not matched to a gene. The germline CDR1 and CDR2 sequences are SEHNR and FQNEAQ (reference sequence). The CDR3 totals 15 residues.

CDR3 sequence reads: CASSVPGGIAGATDTQYF. For the CDR3, the DNA is TGTGCCAGCAGTGTCCCGGGGGGGATAGCGGGAGCCACAGATACGCAGTATTTT. The chain uses TRBV2 and TRBJ2-3; 9 nucleotides match TRBD2. After removal of 4 bases from V and 2 bases from J, the junction contained 13 bases not matched to a gene. CDR3 length: 18 residues. Germline V gene lookup returns CDR1 SNHLY and CDR2 FYNNEI.

The chain is built from TRBV6-5 and TRBJ1-1; a weak D match, TRBD1 (5 bases). Trimming took off 5 bases at V and 6 bases at J, with 16 bases between the two ends. Germline V lookup: CDR1 MNHEY, CDR2 SVGAGI. This CDR3 comprises 14 residues. The chain's CDR3 is CASSNGQGGPEAFF. As DNA, the CDR3 is TGTGCCAGCAGTAACGGTCAGGGTGGTCCTGAAGCTTTCTTT.

The J gene is TRBJ2-3, the V gene TRBV7-9, with 12 nucleotides matching TRBD2. Germline CDR1 and CDR2: SEHNR and FQNEAQ (reference sequence). Germline trimming cut 1 base from V and 5 bases from J; bases unmatched to any gene: 7. CDR3 length: 17 residues. The CDR3, as DNA: TGTGCCAGCAGCTTAGTGGCTAGCGGGAGGGCCTTAGATACGCAGTATTTT. It codes for CASSLVASGRALDTQYF.

The genes are TRBV5-5 and TRBJ2-7; 8 positions match TRBD1. Per germline, CDR1 SGHKS and CDR2 YYEKEE (reference sequence). The length of the CDR3 is 18 residues. V lost 0 bases to trimming and J lost 0 bases; unmatched junction nucleotides: 11. The CDR3 region is CASSLAGAGGSISYEQYF. The CDR3 DNA follows: TGTGCCAGCAGCTTGGCCGGCGCAGGGGGCTCCATCTCCTACGAGCAGTACTTC.

The J gene is TRBJ2-3, the V gene TRBV4-3; TRBD2 agrees at 11 bases. The CDR3 runs 16 residues. The J segment lost 3 bases and the V segment lost 6 bases, leaving 8 bases of the junction unmatched. CDR1 and CDR2 (germline): LGHNA, YSLEER. The DNA of the CDR3 is TGCGCCAGCAGAGGAACACTAGCGGGAGTTACAGATACGCAGTATTTT. Protein sequence: CASRGTLAGVTDTQYF.

This chain uses TRBV5-1 with TRBJ2-1; TRBD2 aligns across 9 bases. This CDR3 is 15 amino acids long. V was clipped by 3 bases and J by 2 bases; unmatched bases: 3. Germline V gene data show CDR1 as SGHRS and CDR2 as YFSETQ. For the CDR3, the DNA is TGCGCCAGCAGCTCTAGCGGGATCACCTACAATGAGCAGTTCTTC. This sequence encodes CASSSSGITYNEQFF.

The J gene is TRBJ2-7, the V gene TRBV10-3; 8 bases fit TRBD1. The CDR3 length is 14 residues. Germline CDR1 is ENHRY and CDR2 is SYGVKD. Germline trimming cut 1 base from V and 3 bases from J; bases unmatched to any gene: 2. CDR3 region: CAISEWDRHYEQYF. In nucleotides, the CDR3 is TGTGCCATCAGTGAGTGGGACAGGCACTACGAGCAGTACTTC.

The sample holds a few counts of this clone. This chain joins TRBV4-1 and TRBJ1-1; 8 bases fit TRBD1. Germline lookup yields CDR1 MGHRA and CDR2 YSYEKL. The CDR3 totals 14 residues. J gave up 4 bases and V 2 bases, and 3 bases lay outside the gene matches. CDR3 protein: CASSQRTGITEAFF. CDR3 coding DNA: TGCGCCAGCAGCCAACGGACAGGGATCACTGAAGCTTTCTTT.

The chain links TRBV4-1 to TRBJ1-5; tentatively, D is TRBD1 (5 bases). This CDR3 comprises 17 residues. V dropped 1 base and J dropped 3 bases, with 16 bases sitting between them. Per the germline V gene, CDR1 is MGHRA and CDR2 is YSYEKL. CDR3 in DNA: TGCGCCAGCAGCCAAGTTTGGGGACGGGGAGTCAATCAGCCCCAGCATTTT. Translation: CASSQVWGRGVNQPQHF.

Regarding this clone: This sample also contains other DNA sequences that code for the same CDR3. The J gene is TRBJ2-2, the V gene TRBV5-6; weak D call: TRBD1 (7 bases). CDR3 size: 16 residues. The ends were cut back, 0 bases at V and 5 bases at J, with 14 bases in the middle. Germline V gives CDR1 SGHDT, CDR2 YYEEEE. The CDR3 reads CASSLDSRGVTGELFF. CDR3 sequence (DNA): TGTGCCAGCAGCTTGGACAGCAGGGGGGTTACCGGGGAGCTGTTTTTT.

This clone was counted only a few times. This chain connects TRBV5-1 to TRBJ2-1; D possibly corresponds to TRBD2 (6 bases). CDR1 and CDR2 from the germline V gene are SGHRS and YFSETQ. The length of the CDR3 is 16 residues. The V gene lost 7 bases and the J gene lost 1 base, with 18 bases spanning the gap. CDR3 in amino acids: CASRNGGRLSYNEQFF. DNA of the CDR3: TGCGCCAGCCGGAATGGTGGGAGGCTATCCTACAATGAGCAGTTCTTC.

The rearrangement links TRBV30 to TRBJ1-6, with a tentative D call TRBD1 (6 bases). Trimming removed 5 bases at V and 10 bases at J, with 18 bases between. The CDR3 covers 14 residues. Germline values: CDR1 GTSNPN, CDR2 SVGIG (reference sequence). CDR3 region: CAWDAGQQLSPLHF. The CDR3, as DNA: TGTGCCTGGGACGCCGGACAGCAACTATCACCCCTCCACTTT.

This sequence joins TRBV28 and TRBJ2-2; possibly TRBD2 for D (5 bases). Per the germline V gene, CDR1 is MDHEN and CDR2 is SYDVKM. Trimming took off 6 bases at V and 0 bases at J, with 23 bases between the two ends. There are 19 residues in the CDR3. Here the CDR3 reads CASSPRDIRMSANTGELFF. The CDR3 nucleotides are TGTGCCAGCAGCCCCCGGGATATAAGGATGTCCGCGAACACCGGGGAGCTGTTTTTT.

The rearrangement joins TRBV15 to TRBJ2-7, with 8 nucleotides matching TRBD1. V lost 3 bases, J lost 2 bases, and 6 bases stayed unmatched. CDR3 length: 15 residues. Looked up from germline, CDR1 is LNHNV and CDR2 is YYDKDF (reference sequence). In DNA, the CDR3 is TGTGCCACCAGCAGGGACAGGGCTCCCACCTACGAGCAGTACTTC. It translates to CATSRDRAPTYEQYF. Complete variable domain (other parts from reference TRBV15 and TRBJ2-7): DAMVIQNPRYQVTQFGKPVTLSCSQTLNHNVMYWYQQKSSQAPKLLFHYYDKDFNNEADTPDNFQSRRPNTSFCFLDIRSPGLGDTAMYLCATSRDRAPTYEQYFGPGTRLTVT.

The chain recombines TRBV7-6 with TRBJ2-7; 12 positions agree with TRBD2. V lost 7 bases, J lost 3 bases, and 7 bases stayed unmatched. Germline V gene data show CDR1 as SGHVS and CDR2 as FNYEAQ. CDR3 length: 15 residues. Written as DNA, the CDR3 is TGTGCCAGCACCGCGGAGACTAGCGGGAGCTACGAGCAGTACTTC. Translated, it gives CASTAETSGSYEQYF.

The J gene is TRBJ2-1, the V gene TRBV7-2; D perhaps matches TRBD2 (6 bases). CDR1 is SGHTA, CDR2 FQGNSA, per germline. CDR3 length: 11 residues. Trimming pared 3 bases from V and 15 bases from J, leaving 12 bases between. CDR3 bases: TGTGCCAGCAGCTTGGAGGGTATTCCGTTCTTC. Encoded protein: CASSLEGIPFF.

V gene TRBV6-5 combines with J gene TRBJ2-7, with D tentatively TRBD1 (8 bases). This CDR3 is built from 15 residues. The germline V gene has CDR1 MNHEY and CDR2 SVGAGI. V shed 6 bases and J shed 6 bases, with 21 bases lying between them. In DNA, the CDR3 is TGTGCCAGCAGCACCCCAGGACAGGGAGGGGTCGAGCAGTACTTC. Protein: CASSTPGQGGVEQYF.